The entry below gives a single T cell receptor beta chain sequence along with its context. Its antigen remains undetermined. The entry originates in a study of cytomegalovirus exposure and HLA in healthy donors (dated 2017 in TCRdb). Turning to the overall study: An earlier analysis of approximately 550 of the donors reported approximately 270 Gb of sequence data and more than 90 million unique TCR beta sequences from about 200 million T cells. Every discovery cohort repertoire had been produced on one sequencing platform. To predict cytomegalovirus infection status, the study brought together high-throughput TCR immunosequencing, statistical association of individual TCRs with disease status, and machine learning. An earlier analysis of 500 to 650 of the donors applied high-throughput TCR beta sequencing to assess whether each TCR beta V gene segment acted as functional or pseudogenic. On average, roughly 250,000 unique TCR beta nucleotide sequences were sequenced per donor among roughly 430 genotyped donors of the cohort, with around 19% of those sequences being non-productive. A later genetic analysis took genome-wide SNP genotypes for about three fifths of the 666 donors and used that subset as a discovery cohort. The later analysis used no new phenotypic data to find candidate immune exposures, relying instead on TCR beta sequences and their occurrence across donors. Besides the first cohort of around 700 subjects, a separate validation cohort made up of 120 different subjects was used. Of the 300 to 500 genotyped donors, 70% to 90% were placed in the genetic ancestry cluster associated with self-reported Caucasian donors. An early release that covered fewer than 750 HLA-typed donors contained approximately 300 gigabases of sequencing data and around 85 million unique TCR sequences. A later analysis re-analyzed previously published TCR beta repertoires from 650 to 800 donors and added high-resolution HLA genotyping to study TCR occurrence patterns. Several DR-DQ haplotypes were treated as single units for association and clustering because of strong linkage in the cohort. Both class I and class II loci were covered by HLA typing, at four-digit resolution. Typing coverage varied by locus: roughly 620-640 donors for A, B, C, DRB1 and DQB1; under 550 for DQA1; approximately 610 for DPA1; fewer than 480 for DPB1. Donor age, sex, ethnicity and CMV serostatus were collected together with the repertoire data. The T cell repertoires of under 750 subjects were profiled by immunosequencing and related to cytomegalovirus serostatus. The study was designed to test whether signatures of past pathogen exposure could be identified by cataloging public T cell receptors.

The method was the immunoSEQ multiplex PCR assay. A mixture of 60 forward primers for TCR Vbeta segments and 13 reverse primers for TCR Jbeta segments was used in the multiplex PCR. The CDR3 region of rearranged TCR beta genes was amplified from genomic DNA by a multiplex PCR assay. The Illumina HiSeq System was used to sequence the amplified TCR beta libraries as 87-base-pair reads. As for the authors' bioinformatics: In a later analysis, tens of millions of unique TCR beta chains were counted across the 650 to 750 repertoires, and approximately 9.9 million of these chains were shared by at least two donors. A nearest-neighbor algorithm error-corrected the raw reads and collapsed the reads into unique sequences, merging closely related sequences to remove PCR and sequencing errors. V, D and J gene segments were assigned by aligning CDR3 sequences to IMGT reference sequences. For a sequence to be retained, a match of at least six nucleotides was required to both a V gene segment and a J gene segment. Rearrangements were called productive when the CDR3 lacked stop codons and stayed in frame with V and J; all others were non-productive. Following IMGT convention, CDR3 was defined as the stretch from the second conserved V-encoded cysteine up to the conserved J-encoded phenylalanine. In an earlier analysis of approximately 500 of the donors, sequences lacking an unambiguous match to a single V gene segment were excluded. In an earlier analysis of around 590 of the donors, a V segment was called functional when productive rearrangements were above 56.7%, and segregating when the standard deviation between donors exceeded 5%. A statistical classification framework was built to diagnose cytomegalovirus status from the catalog of TCR beta chain sequences. In a later analysis, TCR nucleotide sequences were compared against IMGT/GENE-DB human TR gene sequences so that V and J genes could be assigned. In a later analysis, CDR3 sequences and most-parsimonious VDJ recombination scenarios were assigned using the TCRdist pipeline. In a later analysis, each TCR beta chain was defined by its CDR3 amino acid sequence together with its V-gene family, and reads without a unique V-gene family were excluded. To address suspected cross-contamination and a sequencing artifact, a later analysis removed around 600 highly shared, low-generation-probability nucleotide sequences. In a later analysis, a clonal expansion index for each public chain was calculated from normalized within-repertoire ranks of inferred template counts. A later analysis computed generation probabilities with a VDJ recombination model fitted to out-of-frame rearrangements, and checked the results against IGoR. In a later analysis, TCR-TCR, TCR-HLA and TCR-CMV co-occurrence was scored with hypergeometric tests, and a repertoire-size bias correction was applied to TCR pairs. To estimate false discovery rates, a later analysis permuted the HLA or CMV assignments 20 times. A later analysis grouped co-occurring TCRs with DBSCAN, adding TCRdist sequence similarity when clustering within HLA-allele-positive subsets. Repertoires with fewer than 30,000 or more than 120,000 public chains, plus five repertoires with anomalous nucleotide sharing, were excluded from co-occurrence clustering. TCRdb took over this immuneACCESS table, retaining in-frame rearrangements with V and J assigned. Such tables are incomplete; in checked studies, under half of the missing clones stem from an unresolved V gene, and the remainder is unexplained. From that table come the V and J calls and clone size; the DNA was used to work out D and trimming. This sample's table carries some 75,000 clones. The biggest ten clones account for roughly 0.89% of the sample.

Broad study findings and their caveats: The authors suggested that the approach could potentially be extended to other disease states and immunological phenotypes. CMV serostatus was the only immune exposure information available for the cohort. Compared with equally common non-associated chains, HLA-associated TCR beta chains in a later analysis were more clonally expanded and had lower generation probabilities. Because counts were too low, about 18 rarely observed V segments, including chromosome 9 orphons, were excluded from the earlier analysis of 587 of the donors. The 87-base-pair reads could not distinguish some IMGT-functional V segments, including TRBV6-2 and TRBV6-3, so those segments were excluded. Specific HLA alleles were associated with 15,000 to 20,000 TCR beta sequences at a false discovery rate of 0.05 in a later analysis. In an earlier analysis of some 540 of the donors, most TCR beta V segments appeared in productive rearrangements about 87% or about 30% of the time, broadly matching IMGT annotations. Because HLA typing was unavailable for some donors at each locus, only the typed subset was used in association tests. A later analysis found that most CMV-associated TCR beta chains appeared HLA-restricted, with HLA associations seemingly driven largely by CMV exposure. Roughly uniform sequencing depth across donors was assumed in presence/absence analyses, although this assumption may not hold. Cytomegalovirus status was reported to be diagnosed by the classifier with high specificity and sensitivity in both the original and validation cohorts. The study gave a list of some 150 TCR beta chains associated with cytomegalovirus. While some public TCRs were present in many individuals, most TCR sequences turned up only very rarely across donors. A further reported finding was that TCR beta sequences accurately predicted the HLA-A and HLA-B alleles for most subjects in the first cohort. A group of highly shared sequence variants was considered likely to be a technical artifact of the sequencing pipeline. This cohort had only TCR beta chains sequenced, and the lack of alpha or paired-chain data limited which features could be detected. Correlated functional status among segregating V segments might reflect linkage disequilibrium, but an unknown experimental factor could not be ruled out. According to a later analysis, parvovirus B19, influenza, CMV and Epstein-Barr virus appeared linked to several top co-occurrence clusters. V-gene and J-gene trimming of TCR beta chains was associated with a missense DCLRE1C variant in a later genetic analysis, and the association was replicated in an independent cohort. In a later analysis, TCR association rates were found to vary across HLA loci, with the most associated TCRs seen for DRB1 alleles and the fewest for HLA-C alleles. Three of the identified cytomegalovirus-associated TCR beta chains were confirmed in vitro to be specific for cytomegalovirus antigens. Strong co-occurrence of HLA alleles, especially DR and DQ, made assigning TCR associations to individual alleles difficult. In a later genetic analysis, fewer N-insertions in productive TCRs were reported among donors in an Asian-associated ancestry cluster than the approximately 670-donor mean.

The cohort comprised some 680 healthy bone marrow donors. All cohort members were sampled while nominally healthy, although unrecorded immune exposures were likely present. The donor was CMV seronegative and was included in the group of 352 seronegative cohort members. Every donor gave a peripheral blood sample, and the peripheral blood mononuclear cells from that sample were used for TCR beta sequencing. Genomic DNA was extracted from the blood cell samples with the Qiagen DNeasy Blood Extraction Kit. According to the germline V gene, CDR1 reads MNHEY and CDR2 reads SVGAGI. From the cysteine through the phenylalanine, the CDR3 covers 14 amino acids. Only the CDR3 DNA stays, 42 bases, in frame from base 1. The V and J ends are trimmed by 0 bases and 6 bases, leaving 11 bases between them.

The origin of this receptor is a boy aged 10-17 years in good health and CMV-seronegative. The sequenced sample was PBMCs. The chain is assembled from TRBV6-5 and TRBJ1-2; the D segment cannot be called with confidence. Here is the DNA: TGTGCCAGCAGTTACTCCTTTTCGACTGATGGCTACACCTTC. The translation is CASSYSFSTDGYTF.